The present T cell receptor beta chain was sequenced within a study of tumor-infiltrating lymphocytes in primary liver carcinoma. Germline DNA was extracted too, while blood RNA derived from unsorted whole blood. The CDR3 is 14 residues long. Germline CDR1 is SGHDN and CDR2 is FVKESK. A constant-region primer primed TCR beta cDNA synthesis from about 0.55 ug of total RNA. Nested multiplex PCR, run for three rounds with slightly modified ARM-PCR, yielded TCR beta libraries. A C-beta reverse primer was combined with TRBV1-TRBV30 forward primers in the first two PCR rounds, and each round had around 11 cycles. From the multiplex PCR reads, TCRdb called clonotypes with MiXCR, one entry per CDR3 protein. The sample lists under 200,000 distinct CDR3 sequences; roughly 61% were seen once. As concerns this clonotype: Germline and junction disagree at one end, which may indicate a read error.

This clonotype was obtained from a woman aged 60-70 years with primary liver carcinoma and hepatitis B virus infection. Sequenced input: peripheral blood. The gene calls are TRBV14 and TRBJ2-7; no clear D. CDR3 sequence: CASSRVDGSYERYF. CDR3 DNA: TGTGCCAGCAGCCGAGTAGACGGATCCTACGAGCGGTACTTC.